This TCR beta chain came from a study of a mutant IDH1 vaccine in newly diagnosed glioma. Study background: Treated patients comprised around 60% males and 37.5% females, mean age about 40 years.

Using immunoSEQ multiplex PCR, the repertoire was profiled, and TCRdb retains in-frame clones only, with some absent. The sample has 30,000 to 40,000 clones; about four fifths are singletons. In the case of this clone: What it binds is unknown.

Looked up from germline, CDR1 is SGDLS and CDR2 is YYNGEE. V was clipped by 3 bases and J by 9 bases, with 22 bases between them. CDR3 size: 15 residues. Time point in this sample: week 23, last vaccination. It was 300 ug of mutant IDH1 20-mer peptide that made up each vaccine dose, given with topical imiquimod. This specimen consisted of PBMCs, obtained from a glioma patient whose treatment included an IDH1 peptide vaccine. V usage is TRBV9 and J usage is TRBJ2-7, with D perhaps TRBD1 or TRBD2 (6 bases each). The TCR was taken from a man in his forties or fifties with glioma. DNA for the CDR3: TGTGCCAGCAGCGAGGGGGTGGGAGCGGGCTCGGGGCAGTACTTC. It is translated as CASSEGVGAGSGQYF.